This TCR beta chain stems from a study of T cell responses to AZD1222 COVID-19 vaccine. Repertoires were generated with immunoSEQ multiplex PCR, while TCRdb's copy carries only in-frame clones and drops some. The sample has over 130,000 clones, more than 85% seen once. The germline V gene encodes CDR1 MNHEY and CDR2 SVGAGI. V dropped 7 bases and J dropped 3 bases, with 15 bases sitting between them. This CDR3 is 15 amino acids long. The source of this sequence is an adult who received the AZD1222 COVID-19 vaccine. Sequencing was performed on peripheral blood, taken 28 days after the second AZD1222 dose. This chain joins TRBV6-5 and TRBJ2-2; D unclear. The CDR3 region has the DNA TGTGCCAGCACCAATGCGCTAGACCACACCGGGGAGCTGTTTTTT. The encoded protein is CASTNALDHTGELFF.